This is a list of T cell receptor beta chains from one sample in a study of T cell repertoires in cytomegalovirus infection. TCRdb analysed the reads with MiXCR anew, one entry per CDR3 protein. The sample yields about 920,000 distinct CDR3 sequences, roughly 31% seen once. Their antigens remain unidentified. This specimen consisted of cultured CD8+ T cells from PBMCs, obtained from culture after CMV antigen stimulation. The receptors come from a human donor in good health (CMV status not recorded). Some clones in this sample may be carry-over from other donors' samples. CDR3s include the opening cysteine and the closing phenylalanine or tryptophan. The D gene is left open where the match is weak. Expanded clones are given a class, and other clones once, few, many or no size at all.

j_call clone_size d_call v_call cdr3_aa cdr3_nt
TRBJ1-2 - - TRBV27 CASSSEAFGGYTF TGTGCCAGCAGTTCGGAGGCGTTTGGTGGCTACACCTTC
TRBJ2-7 few - TRBV6-1 CASLTAGEQYF TGTGCCAGCCTGACGGCCGGCGAGCAGTACTTC
TRBJ1-2 few - TRBV28 CASSYGPGYTF TGTGCCAGCAGTTACGGCCCTGGCTACACCTTC
TRBJ2-1 few - TRBV6-8 CASSYKQVTDNEQFF TGTGCCAGCAGTTATAAGCAAGTAACCGACAATGAGCAGTTCTTC
TRBJ2-7 - TRBD1 TRBV14 CASSQMTGVSYEQYF TGTGCCAGCAGCCAGATGACAGGGGTAAGCTACGAGCAGTACTTC
TRBJ1-6 - - TRBV7-9 CASSLPGNSPLHF TGTGCCAGCAGCTTACCGGGTAATTCACCCCTCCACTTT
TRBJ2-1 - - TRBV7-6 CASSFRVEGGEQFF TGTGCCAGCAGCTTTAGGGTCGAGGGGGGTGAGCAGTTCTTC
TRBJ2-2 - - TRBV5-5 CASSLTGHRNTGELFF TGTGCCAGCAGCTTGACAGGCCACCGGAACACCGGGGAGCTGTTTTTT
TRBJ1-1 - - TRBV27 CASSRGSPNTEAFF TGTGCCAGCAGTCGAGGTAGCCCGAACACTGAAGCTTTCTTT
TRBJ2-5 - TRBD2 TRBV7-6 CASSQRLAGAQKGGQYF TGTGCCAGCAGCCAAAGACTAGCGGGGGCCCAGAAGGGGGGCCAGTACTTC
TRBJ2-1 many - TRBV6-2/TRBV6-3 CASSYYSSYNEQFF TGTGCCAGCAGTTACTACAGCTCCTACAATGAGCAGTTCTTC
TRBJ2-2 - TRBD2 TRBV4-1 CASSQRGSGAGELFF TGCGCCAGCAGCCAGCGGGGGTCGGGCGCCGGGGAGCTGTTTTTT
TRBJ2-1 - TRBD2 TRBV6-8 CASSYGTSGSSYNEQFF TGTGCCAGCAGTTACGGGACTAGCGGAAGCTCCTACAATGAGCAGTTCTTC
TRBJ1-6 - - TRBV7-9 CASSISVSPISYNSPLHF TGTGCCAGCAGCATATCCGTATCTCCTATAAGCTATAATTCACCCCTCCACTTT
TRBJ2-3 few - TRBV14 CASSHQGSDTQYF TGTGCCAGCAGCCACCAGGGGTCGGATACGCAGTATTTT
TRBJ1-1 many - TRBV7-9 CASTDSNTEAFF TGTGCCAGCACCGACTCGAACACTGAAGCTTTCTTT
TRBJ2-5 many - TRBV7-2 CASSLGGRRETQYF TGTGCCAGCAGCTTAGGCGGTCGGAGAGAGACCCAGTACTTC
TRBJ1-2 - - TRBV20-1 CSARDPYRVGRYTF TGCAGTGCTAGAGATCCGTACAGGGTCGGTCGCTACACCTTC